What follows are 21 T cell receptor beta chains derived from one specimen sequenced in a study of long-term antiretroviral therapy in people with HIV (dated by TCRdb to between 2022 and 2023). Sequencing of the TRB variable region was done with the immunoSEQ hsTCRB v3.0 assay at survey level resolution. TCRdb retrieved this table from immuneACCESS and kept in-frame rearrangements only. Not all clones are present; in checked studies, unresolved V genes account for under half, and no reason is known for the remainder. In this sample the table shows more than 15,000 clones, 90% to 95% of which occur a single time. Jointly, the top ten make up 8.9% of the sample. The sample here was unsorted PBMCs, taken 0.3 years after starting antiretroviral therapy. All receptors come from a man in his 60s with HIV.

CDR3 DNA: TGCGCCAGCAGCTCGGGGACAGGGGGCGCGCAGGCTGAGCAGTTCTTC. It yields the protein CASSSGTGGAQAEQFF. This sequence joins TRBV5-1 and TRBJ2-1, with 12 nucleotides matching TRBD1. Germline lookup yields CDR1 SGHRS and CDR2 YFSETQ. V lost 3 bases and J lost 9; bases outside the gene matches: 10. The CDR3 consists of 16 residues.

The chain recombines TRBV5-1 with TRBJ2-3, with no clear D. The germline CDR1 and CDR2 sequences are SGHRS and YFSETQ. The CDR3 runs to 11 residues. V was cut by 1 base and J by 5 bases, with 2 bases left in between. The CDR3 region is CASSLQDTQYF. The CDR3, as DNA: TGCGCCAGCAGCTTGCAAGATACGCAGTATTTT. Variable domain in full (rest from reference TRBV5-1 and TRBJ2-3): KAGVTQTPRYLIKTRGQQVTLSCSPISGHRSVSWYQQTPGQGLQFLFEYFSETQRNKGNFPGRFSGRQFSNSRSEMNVSTLELGDSALYLCASSLQDTQYFGPGTRLTVL.

This CDR3 is CASSVYRDPAGELFF. DNA of the CDR3: TGTGCCAGCAGTGTATACAGGGATCCCGCCGGGGAGCTGTTTTTT. The V and J genes are TRBV6-1 and TRBJ2-2, with a tentative D call TRBD1 (6 bases). Germline V gives CDR1 MNHNS, CDR2 SASEGT. With 4 bases removed from V and 6 bases from J, the gap between germline ends came to 15 bases. The CDR3 length is 15 residues.

The chain couples TRBV4-2 to TRBJ2-7; D call uncertain. The CDR3 loop spans 12 amino acids. Trimming left V 1 base short and J 6 bases short, with 7 bases between. CDR1 and CDR2 from the germline V gene are LGHNA and YNFKEQ. CDR3 loop: CASSQGPSEQYF. The CDR3, as DNA: TGTGCCAGCAGCCAAGGGCCCTCCGAGCAGTACTTC.

This clone is a singleton in its sample. The V and J genes are TRBV5-1 and TRBJ2-6; TRBD2 is a possible D gene (5 bases). V lost 5 bases and J lost 3, with 9 bases in between. Germline CDR1 and CDR2: SGHRS and YFSETQ. This CDR3 is built from 14 residues. CDR3 nucleotides: TGCGCCAGCAGGCCCGGGAATGGGGCCAACGTCCTGACTTTC. Amino acids: CASRPGNGANVLTF.

The chain links TRBV10-2 to TRBJ1-1; TRBD1 matches 7 bases. The germline V gene encodes CDR1 WSHSY and CDR2 SAAADI. The CDR3 extends over 14 amino acids. V shed 7 bases and J 3 bases; nucleotides not matched to a gene: 8. The CDR3 loop reads CASTEGGFYTEAFF. DNA of the CDR3: TGCGCCAGCACCGAAGGGGGCTTCTACACTGAAGCTTTCTTT.

The chain employs TRBV5-6 and TRBJ2-7, with 11 bases identical to TRBD1. This CDR3 has 16 residues. With 4 bases clipped from V and 7 bases from J, the junction kept 13 bases outside the gene matches. Germline V lookup: CDR1 SGHDT, CDR2 YYEEEE. In DNA, the CDR3 is TGTGCCAGCAGCCTTGGGGGGGACAGGGGGTTGGGGGAGCAGTACTTC. This codes for CASSLGGDRGLGEQYF.

Here the CDR3 DNA reads TGCGCCAGCAGCCTGACTAGCTCCCCCTACGAGCAGTACTTC. Translation gives CASSLTSSPYEQYF. This chain connects TRBV5-1 to TRBJ2-7; 7 nucleotides line up with TRBD2. The germline CDR1 and CDR2 sequences are SGHRS and YFSETQ. This CDR3 spans 14 amino acids. V lost 4 bases and J lost 2; bases outside the gene matches: 6.

The V gene is TRBV19, the J gene TRBJ1-6; 10 bases are a match to TRBD1. The CDR3 contains 18 residues. Trimming took 5 bases from V and 0 from J; bases not matched to a gene: 7. Germline V gene lookup returns CDR1 LNHDA and CDR2 SQIVND (reference sequence). CDR3 in DNA: TGTGCCAGTAGTTTCGCGACAGGGGGCAGCTCCTATAATTCACCCCTCCACTTT. This sequence encodes CASSFATGGSSYNSPLHF.

The rearrangement joins TRBV28 to TRBJ1-5; no definite D call. Deletions cut 6 bases from V and 2 bases from J, with 8 bases between. CDR1 is MDHEN and CDR2 is SYDVKM in the germline V gene. The CDR3 is made up of 13 amino acids. CDR3 nucleotide sequence: TGTGCCAGCAGAGAAGGCGGCAATCAGCCCCAGCATTTT. It encodes CASREGGNQPQHF.

V is TRBV7-9 and J is TRBJ2-7, with D possibly matching TRBD2 (6 bases). The CDR3 runs to 14 residues. Looked up from germline, CDR1 is SEHNR and CDR2 is FQNEAQ (reference sequence). V lost 5 bases to trimming and J lost 0 bases, with 11 bases between them. Written as DNA, the CDR3 is TGTGCCAGCAGCAGACTAGGGAGCTCCTACGAGCAGTACTTC. Protein product: CASSRLGSSYEQYF.

The chain is built from TRBV7-3 and TRBJ2-5; 14 nucleotides agree with TRBD2. Trimming at V came to 4 bases and at J to 3 bases, leaving 1 base not matched to a gene. Germline V gene data show CDR1 as SGHTA and CDR2 as FQGTGA. This CDR3 comprises 15 residues. For the CDR3, the DNA is TGTGCCAGCAGCTCGGGACTAGCGGGGGAAGAGACCCAGTACTTC. It encodes CASSSGLAGEETQYF.

The chain combines TRBV7-2 with TRBJ1-4, with a weak D call TRBD1 (6 bases). Trimming stripped 5 bases from V and 4 bases from J, with 17 bases between. The CDR3 runs 16 residues. Per germline, CDR1 SGHTA and CDR2 FQGNSA. The CDR3, as DNA: TGTGCCAGCAGCCGGTATCGACAGGCATATAATGAAAAACTGTTTTTT. Its translation is CASSRYRQAYNEKLFF.

J is TRBJ1-2 and V is TRBV29-1; 7 bases are shared with TRBD1. The CDR3 length is 12 residues. The V gene end was trimmed by 5 bases and the J gene end by 4 bases; junction bases not matched to a gene: 4. The V gene's germline CDR1 is SQVTM and CDR2 ANQGSEA. CDR3 sequence reads: CSVITGVYGYTF. Written as DNA, the CDR3 is TGCAGCGTTATTACAGGGGTCTATGGCTACACCTTC.

The chain employs TRBV5-5 and TRBJ2-1; 13 positions agree with TRBD2. V lost 0 bases to trimming and J lost 6 bases; unmatched junction nucleotides: 3. This CDR3 is built from 16 residues. Germline V gives CDR1 SGHKS, CDR2 YYEKEE (reference sequence). CDR3 DNA sequence: TGTGCCAGCAGCTTGGGTACTAGCGGGAGGGCCAATGAGCAGTTCTTC. It is translated as CASSLGTSGRANEQFF.

Only one count was recorded for this clone. The chain joins TRBV29-1 to TRBJ2-1, with 10 bases aligning to TRBD1. Losses at the gene ends were 6 bases for V and 1 base for J; bases not matched to a gene: 18. Germline CDR1 and CDR2: SQVTM and ANQGSEA. CDR3 length: 19 amino acids. CDR3 in amino acids: CSVSPGQGMNRGSYNEQFF. DNA of the CDR3: TGCAGCGTGTCACCGGGACAGGGGATGAACAGGGGGTCCTACAATGAGCAGTTCTTC.

Of note for this clone: The junction departs from germline at one end; a sequencing error may be responsible. This chain connects TRBV10-1 to TRBJ2-1, with TRBD2 identical over 10 bases. The V gene's germline CDR1 is WNHNN and CDR2 SYGVQD (reference sequence). The CDR3 runs 14 residues. Written as DNA, the CDR3 is TGCACCAGCCAGGGGACTAGCGTCTACAATGAGCAGTTCTTC. As protein: CTSQGTSVYNEQFF.

The chain couples TRBV5-5 to TRBJ1-5, with no clear D. The CDR3 is 15 residues long. Trimming stripped 5 bases from V and 0 bases from J, with 12 bases between. The germline gives CDR1 SGHKS, CDR2 YYEKEE (reference sequence). CDR3 sequence: CASRLTPISNQPQHF. In DNA form, the CDR3 reads TGTGCCAGCAGACTGACACCAATTAGCAATCAGCCCCAGCATTTT.

This chain joins TRBV7-9 and TRBJ1-6; D gene unclear. The CDR3 consists of 16 residues. Germline CDR1 reads SEHNR; CDR2 reads FQNEAQ (reference sequence). V lost 6 bases and J 10 bases, leaving 22 bases between the germline ends. CDR3 nucleotides: TGTGCCAGCAGTTCCTGGGATTGGGGTGCGGGGTCACCCCTCCACTTT. It is translated as CASSSWDWGAGSPLHF. Using reference TRBV7-9 and TRBJ1-6 for the parts outside the CDR3, the full variable domain is DTGVSQNPRHKITKRGQNVTFRCDPISEHNRLYWYRQTLGQGPEFLTYFQNEAQLEKSRLLSDRFSAERPKGSFSTLEIQRTEQGDSAMYLCASSSWDWGAGSPLHFGNGTRLTVT.

A single count supports this clone. J is TRBJ1-3 and V is TRBV5-1; D is perhaps TRBD1 (6 bases). Germline V gives CDR1 SGHRS, CDR2 YFSETQ. The CDR3 totals 18 residues. Trimming left V 0 bases short and J 1 base short, with 17 bases between. CDR3 in DNA: TGCGCCAGCAGCTTGGTCCCGCCAGATCAGGGGTCTGGAAACACCATATATTTT. Amino acids: CASSLVPPDQGSGNTIYF.

The gene calls are TRBV12-1 and TRBJ2-3; the DNA was not compared with TRBD1, the D call given in the table. TRBV12-1 represents a pseudogene. The CDR3 runs 17 residues. Here the CDR3 reads CASSSNDRGLALGGQYF. CDR3 nucleotide sequence: TGTGCCAGCAGCTCCAACGACAGGGGGCTTGCCCTCGGTGGGCAGTATTTT.